This TCR beta chain was recorded in a study of T cell changes during pregnancy in multiple sclerosis. Assay: immunoSEQ multiplex PCR; the TCRdb copy retains only in-frame clones and omits some. The sample yields under 90,000 clones, approximately 95% seen once. The CDR3 runs to 15 residues. V lost 1 base, J lost 5 bases, and 14 bases lay in between. Germline V gene lookup returns CDR1 SEHNR and CDR2 FQNEAQ (reference sequence). The chain is built from TRBV7-9 and TRBJ2-5; D call uncertain. The clonotype was recovered from a female donor in good health, enrolled as a control in a pregnancy study. The sample in question was peripheral blood, obtained in the second trimester of pregnancy. The DNA of the CDR3 is TGTGCCAGCAGCTTAGTGAGCCTCAGGCCCGAGACCCAGTACTTC. Residues: CASSLVSLRPETQYF. The full variable domain, with the rest looked up from reference TRBV7-9 and TRBJ2-5, is DTGVSQNPRHKITKRGQNVTFRCDPISEHNRLYWYRQTLGQGPEFLTYFQNEAQLEKSRLLSDRFSAERPKGSFSTLEIQRTEQGDSAMYLCASSLVSLRPETQYFGPGTRLLVL.